This T cell receptor (beta chain) derives from a study of technical replicates of blood from a handful of donors. Assay: immunoSEQ multiplex PCR; the TCRdb copy retains only in-frame clones and omits some. The sample yields roughly 100,000 clones, about 96% seen once. Germline-derived CDR1 and CDR2 are PRHDT and FYEKMQ (reference sequence). This CDR3 has 14 amino acids. With 0 bases removed from V and 3 bases from J, the gap between germline ends came to 9 bases. Material: T cells isolated from PBMCs. The rearrangement joins TRBV13 to TRBJ2-7; tentatively, D is TRBD2 (5 bases). The TCR originated in a human donor in good health. CDR3 sequence (DNA): TGTGCCAGCAGCTTAGGACGGGAAAACTACGAGCAGTACTTC. Protein: CASSLGRENYEQYF.